Shown below are 8 T cell receptor beta chains from a single sample sequenced in a study of T cell responses to AZD1222 COVID-19 vaccine. Produced via immunoSEQ multiplex PCR; TCRdb's table is partial and in-frame only. Among about 150,000 clones, 85% to 95% were seen once, and the ten largest hold approximately 1.5%. This specimen was peripheral blood, taken 28 days after the second AZD1222 dose. The receptors were sampled from an adult who received the AZD1222 COVID-19 vaccine.

In its sample, this clone was seen once. V is TRBV11-2 and J is TRBJ1-1, with TRBD1 matching over 12 bases. V lost 4 bases to trimming and J lost 4 bases; unmatched junction nucleotides: 7. Germline V gives CDR1 SGHAT, CDR2 FQNNGV. CDR3 length: 16 amino acids. The chain's CDR3 is CASSSGTGGLSTEAFF. CDR3 DNA sequence: TGTGCCAGCAGCTCCGGGACAGGGGGCTTGTCCACTGAAGCTTTCTTT.

This clone occurred once. Other nucleotide sequences in the sample specify the same CDR3. The chain recombines TRBV27 with TRBJ1-6, with D possibly being TRBD1 (6 bases). This CDR3 has 14 residues. V lost 3 bases, J lost 6 bases, and 9 bases lay in between. CDR1 is MNHEY, CDR2 SMNVEV, per germline (reference sequence). The CDR3 DNA is TGTGCCAGCAGTTTCGACAGGCCTAATTCACCCCTCCACTTT. Amino acids: CASSFDRPNSPLHF.

V gene TRBV4-2 combines with J gene TRBJ1-2; D gene ambiguous. V lost 4 bases to trimming and J lost 6 bases, with 12 bases between them. CDR3 length: 13 amino acids. Germline V gives CDR1 LGHNA, CDR2 YNFKEQ. The CDR3 here is CASSPGDRNGYTF. CDR3 nucleotides: TGTGCCAGCAGCCCGGGAGACCGAAATGGCTACACCTTC.

V is TRBV6-5 and J is TRBJ1-2; D perhaps matches TRBD1 (6 bases). V lost 0 bases, J lost 4 bases, and 12 bases lay in between. The CDR3 length is 15 residues. The germline V gene encodes CDR1 MNHEY and CDR2 SVGAGI. CDR3 residues: CASSYSSGGGYGYTF. DNA of the CDR3: TGTGCCAGCAGTTACTCCTCGGGGGGCGGCTATGGCTACACCTTC.

The rearrangement joins TRBV7-9 to TRBJ1-2; D may be TRBD1 (5 bases). This CDR3 contains 13 residues. Trimming took 2 bases from V and 4 from J, leaving 8 bases between them. Germline CDR1 is SEHNR and CDR2 is FQNEAQ (reference sequence). The CDR3 sequence: CASSLHQGYGYTF. DNA of the CDR3: TGTGCCAGCAGCTTACACCAGGGCTATGGCTACACCTTC. Drawing the rest from reference TRBV7-9 and TRBJ1-2, the complete variable domain is DTGVSQNPRHKITKRGQNVTFRCDPISEHNRLYWYRQTLGQGPEFLTYFQNEAQLEKSRLLSDRFSAERPKGSFSTLEIQRTEQGDSAMYLCASSLHQGYGYTFGSGTRLTVV.

This sequence joins TRBV5-4 and TRBJ1-6, with D perhaps matching TRBD1 (5 bases). The CDR3 length is 15 residues. Germline loops: CDR1 SGHNT, CDR2 YYREEE (reference sequence). The ends were cut back, 4 bases at V and 9 bases at J, with 17 bases in the middle. The CDR3 DNA follows: TGTGCCAGCAGCCCGCGGGGGGAGGCAAGTTCACCCCTCCACTTT. This translates into CASSPRGEASSPLHF.

This clone is a singleton in its sample. The chain employs TRBV6-5 and TRBJ1-5; D unresolved. Germline V lookup: CDR1 MNHEY, CDR2 SVGAGI. V lost 0 bases to trimming and J lost 6 bases, with 6 bases between them. The CDR3 has 13 amino acids. CDR3 nucleotide sequence: TGTGCCAGCAGTTACTCCGGGATTCAGCCCCAGCATTTT. Translated: CASSYSGIQPQHF.

This rearrangement joins TRBV6-5 to TRBJ1-3; no clear D gene. Germline-derived CDR1 and CDR2 are MNHEY and SVGAGI. The CDR3 covers 14 residues. V lost 5 bases and J lost 0, with 8 bases in between. CDR3 nucleotide sequence: TGTGCCAGCAGTCGCGAGAGCTCTGGAAACACCATATATTTT. Residues: CASSRESSGNTIYF.